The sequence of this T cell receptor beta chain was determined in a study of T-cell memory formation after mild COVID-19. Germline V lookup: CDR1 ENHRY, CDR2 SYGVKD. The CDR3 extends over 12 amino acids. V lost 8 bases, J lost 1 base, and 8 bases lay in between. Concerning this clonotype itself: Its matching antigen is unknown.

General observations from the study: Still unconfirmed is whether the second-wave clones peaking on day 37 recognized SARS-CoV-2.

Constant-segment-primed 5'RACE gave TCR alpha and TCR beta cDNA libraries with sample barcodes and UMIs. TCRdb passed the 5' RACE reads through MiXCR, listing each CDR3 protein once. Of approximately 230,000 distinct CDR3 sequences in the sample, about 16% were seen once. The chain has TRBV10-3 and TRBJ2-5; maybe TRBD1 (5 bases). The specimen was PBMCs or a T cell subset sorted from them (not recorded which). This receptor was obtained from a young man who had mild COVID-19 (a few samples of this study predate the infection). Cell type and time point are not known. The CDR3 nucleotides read TGTGCCATCGGGGCTACCCAAGAGACCCAGTACTTC. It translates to CAIGATQETQYF.